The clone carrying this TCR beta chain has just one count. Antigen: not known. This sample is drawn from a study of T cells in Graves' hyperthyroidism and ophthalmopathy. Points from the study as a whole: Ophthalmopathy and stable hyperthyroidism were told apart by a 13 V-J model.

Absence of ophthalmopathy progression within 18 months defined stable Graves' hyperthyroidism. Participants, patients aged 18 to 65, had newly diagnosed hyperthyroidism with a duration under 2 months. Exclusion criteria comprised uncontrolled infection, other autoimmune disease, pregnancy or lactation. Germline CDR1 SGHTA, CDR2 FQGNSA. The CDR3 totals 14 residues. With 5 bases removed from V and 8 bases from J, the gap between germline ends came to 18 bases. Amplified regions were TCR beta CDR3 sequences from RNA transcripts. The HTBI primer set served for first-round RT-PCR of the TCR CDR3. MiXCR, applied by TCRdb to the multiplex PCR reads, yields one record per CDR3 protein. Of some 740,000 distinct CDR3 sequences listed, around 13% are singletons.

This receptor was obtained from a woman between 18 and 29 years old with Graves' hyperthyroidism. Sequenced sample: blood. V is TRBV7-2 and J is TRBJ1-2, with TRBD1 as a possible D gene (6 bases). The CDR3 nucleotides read TGTGCCAGCAGCGAAGGATACCAGGGGAGGGGCTACACCTTC. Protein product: CASSEGYQGRGYTF.